This TCR beta chain was identified during a study of blood T cell repertoires in COVID-19. Study background: Specimens from acute and convalescent COVID-19 originated in the United States, Italy and Spain. The cDNA or gDNA used as material had been derived from T cells, B-cell-depleted T cells, or PBMCs.

In the original analysis: Counts of nucleated cells, estimated from reference gene primer amplification, were obtained. Clones were sequenced by immunoSEQ multiplex PCR, and TCRdb holds only the in-frame ones, with some missing. D and trimming were read from the DNA, whereas the V and J calls and clone size are those reported in that table. The sample gives roughly 280,000 clones, about 88% of which show up once; around 3.6% is in the top ten. The ends lost 2 bases at V and 4 bases at J; junction bases unmatched: 6. The CDR3 spans 16 residues. Germline CDR1 KGHSH, CDR2 LQKENI. The chain links TRBV18 to TRBJ2-2; 8 nucleotides align to TRBD2. This TCR came from a young man with active or convalescent COVID-19. The sample taken for sequencing was peripheral blood. CDR3 DNA sequence: TGTGCCAGCTCACCAGTAGCGGGGCAGGTCACCGGGGAGCTGTTTTTT. This codes for CASSPVAGQVTGELFF.